A single sample is the source of the 8 T cell receptor beta chains below, sequenced in a study of Ad26.COV2.S vaccination and SARS-CoV-2 variants. Assay used: immunoSEQ multiplex PCR; TCRdb lists only in-frame clones, some missing. The sample has about 350,000 clones, around 88% seen once. Specified treatment: some 20 received Ad26.COV2.S at low or high dose, single or two shots; about 5 received placebo; per-sample allocation not given. Sampling was performed 63 days after the first vaccine or placebo injection. Material: peripheral blood, obtained in a trial of Ad26.COV2.S vaccine versus placebo. All receptors come from a person between 18 and 65 years old who received the Ad26.COV2.S COVID-19 vaccine or a placebo.

This sequence joins TRBV13 and TRBJ2-3; the match to TRBD2 covers 11 bases. V lost 5 bases, J lost 0 bases, and 13 bases stayed unmatched. The CDR3 sequence is 19 residues long. Germline V gene data show CDR1 as PRHDT and CDR2 as FYEKMQ (reference sequence). This chain's CDR3 is CASSPLGLAGGPSTDTQYF. CDR3 DNA sequence: TGTGCCAGCAGCCCCCTTGGCCTAGCGGGGGGACCTAGCACAGATACGCAGTATTTT.

The rearrangement uses TRBV7-9 and TRBJ2-7; 7 bases fit TRBD1. Germline V CDR1 and CDR2: SEHNR, FQNEAQ (reference sequence). The trim removed 1 base at V and 7 bases at J, leaving 1 base unmatched. The CDR3 extends over 12 amino acids. CDR3 residues: CASSLEGAEQYF. DNA of the CDR3: TGTGCCAGCAGCTTAGAGGGGGCAGAGCAGTACTTC.

The chain combines TRBV5-1 with TRBJ2-6; perhaps TRBD2 as D (5 bases). V was shortened by 3 bases and J by 3 bases, with 10 bases between the two germline ends. This CDR3 has 15 amino acids. From germline, CDR1 is SGHRS and CDR2 YFSETQ. The CDR3 sequence: CASSYGVGGANVLTF. CDR3 coding DNA: TGCGCCAGCAGCTACGGGGTTGGTGGGGCCAACGTCCTGACTTTC. Full variable domain (outside the CDR3, taken from reference TRBV5-1 and TRBJ2-6): KAGVTQTPRYLIKTRGQQVTLSCSPISGHRSVSWYQQTPGQGLQFLFEYFSETQRNKGNFPGRFSGRQFSNSRSEMNVSTLELGDSALYLCASSYGVGGANVLTFGAGSRLTVL.

In its sample, this clone was seen once. This chain links TRBV10-1 with TRBJ2-3, with 11 bases that match TRBD2. Germline CDR1 and CDR2: WNHNN and SYGVQD (reference sequence). This CDR3 spans 16 amino acids. V shed 4 bases and J 0 bases; nucleotides not matched to a gene: 3. The CDR3 DNA follows: TGCGCCAGCAGTGGACCTAGCGGGGGGAGCACAGATACGCAGTATTTT. It encodes CASSGPSGGSTDTQYF.

This clone has a handful of counts. The chain combines TRBV18 with TRBJ2-7, with TRBD2 matching over 9 bases. Per germline, CDR1 KGHSH and CDR2 LQKENI. The CDR3 is made up of 18 amino acids. J was trimmed by 0 bases and V by 0 bases; bases with no gene match: 9. The CDR3 reads CASSPPISLAGISYEQYF. The CDR3 DNA reads TGTGCCAGCTCACCACCTATTTCGCTAGCGGGAATCTCCTACGAGCAGTACTTC. Full variable domain (rest looked up from reference TRBV18 and TRBJ2-7): NAGVMQNPRHLVRRRGQEARLRCSPMKGHSHVYWYRQLPEEGLKFMVYLQKENIIDESGMPKERFSAEFPKEGPSILRIQQVVRGDSAAYFCASSPPISLAGISYEQYFGPGTRLTVT.

The chain links TRBV11-2 to TRBJ2-1; D is perhaps TRBD2 (5 bases). This CDR3 is built from 15 residues. V was cut by 2 bases and J by 10 bases, with 18 bases left in between. Per germline, CDR1 SGHAT and CDR2 FQNNGV. Written as DNA, the CDR3 is TGTGCCAGCAGCTTAATGCTAGCCGCGCAGTCGGAGCAGTTCTTC. This encodes CASSLMLAAQSEQFF.

This rearrangement joins TRBV3-1 (or the pseudogene TRBV3-2) to TRBJ1-1; D not certain. This CDR3 region has 17 residues. V lost 1 base, J lost 1 base, and 16 bases lay in between. Germline V gene data show CDR1 as LGHDT and CDR2 as YNNKEL (reference sequence). The DNA for the CDR3 is TGTGCCAGCAGCCAAGTCCGAGGGCCCGACTCGAACACTGAAGCTTTCTTT. Translation: CASSQVRGPDSNTEAFF.

The rearrangement links TRBV19 to TRBJ1-1, with TRBD1 matching 7 bases. The length of the CDR3 is 16 residues. Per germline, CDR1 LNHDA and CDR2 SQIVND (reference sequence). Losses at the gene ends were 4 bases for V and 5 bases for J; bases not matched to a gene: 13. The CDR3 sequence: CASSRDTGDGATEAFF. The CDR3 DNA follows: TGTGCCAGTAGTAGGGACACAGGGGACGGGGCAACTGAAGCTTTCTTT.